The 24 T cell receptor beta chains listed next were all sequenced from one sample in a study of technical replicates of blood from several donors. Sequencing was performed with immunoSEQ multiplex PCR; in TCRdb, only in-frame clones are kept and a portion is missing. The table shows about 76,000 clones, with 85% to 95% occurring only once. Sequencing input: T cells isolated from PBMCs. These receptors were obtained from a human donor in good health.

V gene TRBV7-3 combines with J gene TRBJ2-3, with 7 bases matching TRBD2. CDR3 length: 16 residues. V dropped 5 bases and J dropped 2; count of bases not matched to a gene: 10. The germline CDR1 and CDR2 sequences are SGHTA and FQGTGA. Here the CDR3 DNA reads TGTGCCAGCAGCGGAGAGGCCCTAGCGGTCACAGATACGCAGTATTTT. It codes for CASSGEALAVTDTQYF.

The V and J genes are TRBV7-3 and TRBJ2-7, with D maybe TRBD2 (6 bases). The CDR3 totals 13 residues. Germline V gives CDR1 SGHTA, CDR2 FQGTGA. The germline V and J ends were trimmed by 2 bases and 4 bases, with 9 bases remaining between them. The DNA for the CDR3 is TGTGCCAGCAGCTTACAGGAGGGTTACGAGCAGTACTTC. The encoded protein is CASSLQEGYEQYF.

In nucleotides, the CDR3 is TGTGCCAGTAGATGGGGGGGGACTGAAGCTTTCTTT. Translated: CASRWGGTEAFF. The rearrangement links TRBV19 to TRBJ1-1; tentatively, D is TRBD1 (5 bases). The CDR3 covers 12 residues. Trimming pared 6 bases from V and 5 bases from J, leaving 10 bases between. The germline V gene has CDR1 LNHDA and CDR2 SQIVND (reference sequence). Complete variable domain (other parts from reference TRBV19 and TRBJ1-1): DGGITQSPKYLFRKEGQNVTLSCEQNLNHDAMYWYRQDPGQGLRLIYYSQIVNDFQKGDIAEGYSVSREKKESFPLTVTSAQKNPTAFYLCASRWGGTEAFFGQGTRLTVV.

The CDR3 loop is CASSLQGAGGGELFF. CDR3 nucleotide sequence: TGTGCCAGCAGCTTACAGGGGGCGGGTGGCGGGGAGCTGTTTTTT. The chain recombines TRBV7-8 with TRBJ2-2, with 8 bases matching TRBD1. Germline assignment: CDR1 SGHVS and CDR2 FQNEAQ. The V segment lost 2 bases and the J segment 7 bases; nucleotides outside the gene matches: 6. This CDR3 spans 15 amino acids.

This chain joins TRBV5-4 and TRBJ2-1; D gene unclear. The V gene's germline CDR1 is SGHNT and CDR2 YYREEE (reference sequence). The V end lost 2 bases, the J end lost 8 bases, and 11 bases lay between the germline ends. The CDR3 length is 13 residues. The CDR3: CASSFIDSDEQFF. CDR3 nucleotides: TGTGCCAGCAGCTTCATAGACTCGGATGAGCAGTTCTTC.

V is TRBV7-2 and J is TRBJ2-7; 7 positions match TRBD1. The CDR3 totals 15 residues. Germline trimming cut 1 base from V and 3 bases from J; bases unmatched to any gene: 6. Germline V gives CDR1 SGHTA, CDR2 FQGNSA. The CDR3 region has the DNA TGTGCCAGCAGCTTAGTCTCACAGGGGAGCTACGAGCAGTACTTC. This sequence encodes CASSLVSQGSYEQYF.

CDR3 region: CASSLGPSGSYNEQFF. The CDR3 DNA reads as TGTGCCAGCAGCTTAGGTCCGAGCGGTTCCTACAATGAGCAGTTCTTC. V usage is TRBV11-2 and J usage is TRBJ2-1, with D perhaps TRBD2 (5 bases). CDR3 size: 16 residues. Germline assignment: CDR1 SGHAT and CDR2 FQNNGV. The V end was cut by 1 base, the J end by 1 base, with 11 bases between.

This chain uses TRBV10-1 with TRBJ2-3; 8 bases agree with TRBD2. This CDR3 region has 17 residues. With 3 bases clipped from V and 1 base from J, the junction kept 9 bases outside the gene matches. The V gene's germline CDR1 is WNHNN and CDR2 SYGVQD (reference sequence). CDR3 protein: CASSEYFPSGRTDTQYF. CDR3 coding DNA: TGCGCCAGCAGTGAATATTTCCCTAGCGGGCGCACAGATACGCAGTATTTT.

As concerns this clone: This may stem from a read error, because a much larger clone lies one nucleotide away. Additional DNA sequences in this sample encode the identical CDR3. The CDR3 protein is CASSLSGSTDTQYF. CDR3 sequence (DNA): TGTGCCAGCAGCTTAAGCGGGAGCACAGATACGCAGTATTTT. This chain uses TRBV7-9 with TRBJ2-3; TRBD2 might be the D (6 bases). V was cut by 2 bases and J by 0 bases, with 6 bases left in between. From germline, CDR1 is SEHNR and CDR2 FQNEAQ (reference sequence). CDR3 size: 14 residues. Full variable domain (remainder filled in from reference TRBV7-9 and TRBJ2-3): DTGVSQNPRHKITKRGQNVTFRCDPISEHNRLYWYRQTLGQGPEFLTYFQNEAQLEKSRLLSDRFSAERPKGSFSTLEIQRTEQGDSAMYLCASSLSGSTDTQYFGPGTRLTVL.

This chain connects TRBV30 to TRBJ2-4, with TRBD2 matching 10 bases. The V gene end was trimmed by 2 bases and the J gene end by 7 bases; junction bases not matched to a gene: 14. CDR3 length: 17 residues. CDR1 GTSNPN and CDR2 SVGIG come from the germline V gene (reference sequence). The CDR3 sequence: CAWSRSRTSGMGNIQYF. CDR3 in DNA: TGTGCCTGGAGTAGATCGAGGACTAGCGGAATGGGGAACATTCAGTACTTC.

This rearrangement joins TRBV28 to TRBJ1-5, with D perhaps matching TRBD1 (5 bases). The CDR3 has 16 amino acids. The V gene lost 0 bases and the J gene lost 3 bases, with 12 bases spanning the gap. Germline V gives CDR1 MDHEN, CDR2 SYDVKM. CDR3 sequence: CASSLWPGGPNQPQHF. CDR3 nucleotides: TGTGCCAGCAGTTTATGGCCCGGGGGACCCAATCAGCCCCAGCATTTT. The full variable domain, its missing parts supplied by reference TRBV28 and TRBJ1-5, is DVKVTQSSRYLVKRTGEKVFLECVQDMDHENMFWYRQDPGLGLRLIYFSYDVKMKEKGDIPEGYSVSREKKERFSLILESASTNQTSMYLCASSLWPGGPNQPQHFGDGTRLSIL.

The V and J genes are TRBV4-1 and TRBJ2-7; D gene uncertain. The germline V gene encodes CDR1 MGHRA and CDR2 YSYEKL. The CDR3 has 13 residues. The V gene lost 1 base and the J gene lost 3 bases, with 7 bases spanning the gap. CDR3: CASSQGLDYEQYF. In DNA form, the CDR3 reads TGCGCCAGCAGCCAAGGACTTGACTACGAGCAGTACTTC.

Remarks on this clone: Mismatch with germline at one junction end may stem from a read error. The chain carries TRBV4-2 and TRBJ1-2; unclear D gene. Looked up from germline, CDR1 is LGHNA and CDR2 is YNFKEQ. The CDR3 sequence is 15 residues long. The CDR3 sequence: CASSKEAVNYYGYTF. In DNA form, the CDR3 reads TGTGCCAGCAGCAAAGAGGCAGTCAATTACTATGGCTACACCTTC.

This clone has more than one count but fewer than ten. The chain couples TRBV2 to TRBJ2-7; TRBD1 aligns across 8 bases. Trimming took 10 bases from V and 5 from J; bases not matched to a gene: 4. Germline lookup yields CDR1 SNHLY and CDR2 FYNNEI. The CDR3 spans 11 residues. In DNA, the CDR3 is TGTGCCAACACACAGGGGGACGAGCAGTACTTC. It specifies CANTQGDEQYF.

The chain employs TRBV2 and TRBJ2-1, with D possibly matching TRBD2 (6 bases). V dropped 7 bases and J dropped 0 bases, with 16 bases sitting between them. CDR1 is SNHLY and CDR2 is FYNNEI in the germline V gene. The length of the CDR3 is 16 residues. Here the CDR3 reads CASKRTGSSSYNEQFF. DNA for the CDR3: TGTGCCAGCAAAAGAACCGGGAGTAGCTCCTACAATGAGCAGTTCTTC.

The chain uses TRBV10-3 and TRBJ2-7; TRBD2 matches 7 bases. CDR1 and CDR2 from the germline V gene are ENHRY and SYGVKD. V shed 7 bases, J shed 3 bases, and the junction held 18 bases outside the gene matches. This CDR3 spans 17 amino acids. The CDR3 bases are TGTGCCATCAAATCTGGGACTGGACTAGACGGGAGCTACGAGCAGTACTTC. This sequence encodes CAIKSGTGLDGSYEQYF.

As DNA, the CDR3 is TGTGCCAGCAGCTCAGGGGTCACTGAAGCTTTCTTT. Translation gives CASSSGVTEAFF. The chain recombines TRBV7-9 with TRBJ1-1; weak D call: TRBD1 (6 bases). The germline V and J ends were trimmed by 4 bases and 4 bases, with 7 bases remaining between them. This CDR3 comprises 12 residues. Germline V CDR1 and CDR2: SEHNR, FQNEAQ (reference sequence).

The chain employs TRBV27 and TRBJ2-7; a possible D gene is TRBD1 (6 bases). Trimming removed 3 bases from V and 5 bases from J, with 14 bases in between. This CDR3 region has 14 residues. Germline CDR1 MNHEY, CDR2 SMNVEV (reference sequence). The CDR3 loop reads CASSFHQGNNEQYF. Here the CDR3 DNA reads TGTGCCAGCAGTTTTCATCAGGGGAACAACGAGCAGTACTTC.

The chain couples TRBV9 to TRBJ2-3, with a weak D call TRBD2 (5 bases). Germline V lookup: CDR1 SGDLS, CDR2 YYNGEE. The CDR3 loop spans 16 amino acids. Trimming stripped 0 bases from V and 4 bases from J, with 15 bases between. The CDR3 here is CASSVVGNPSPDTQYF. The CDR3 DNA reads as TGTGCCAGCAGCGTAGTCGGGAATCCCTCCCCAGATACGCAGTATTTT.

The V call is TRBV19, the J call TRBJ1-2, with D perhaps TRBD1 (5 bases). This CDR3 is built from 14 residues. The germline V gene encodes CDR1 LNHDA and CDR2 SQIVND (reference sequence). Trimming left V 2 bases short and J 4 bases short, with 11 bases between. CDR3 region: CASSILGEGYGYTF. In DNA form, the CDR3 reads TGTGCCAGTAGTATATTGGGGGAGGGCTATGGCTACACCTTC.

The chain combines TRBV5-1 with TRBJ2-1; D may be TRBD2 (5 bases). This CDR3 has 14 residues. V lost 3 bases to trimming and J lost 8 bases, with 15 bases between them. The V gene's germline CDR1 is SGHRS and CDR2 YFSETQ. The CDR3 protein is CASSYYGEWDEQFF. The CDR3 bases are TGCGCCAGCAGCTACTATGGGGAGTGGGATGAGCAGTTCTTC. Filled out from reference TRBV5-1 and TRBJ2-1, the complete variable domain reads KAGVTQTPRYLIKTRGQQVTLSCSPISGHRSVSWYQQTPGQGLQFLFEYFSETQRNKGNFPGRFSGRQFSNSRSEMNVSTLELGDSALYLCASSYYGEWDEQFFGPGTRLTVL.

This clone was seen a single time. V usage is TRBV9 and J usage is TRBJ1-1; a possible D gene is TRBD1 (5 bases). Trimming left V 0 bases short and J 0 bases short, with 12 bases between. The CDR3 has 16 amino acids. Germline values: CDR1 SGDLS, CDR2 YYNGEE. CDR3 protein: CASSVGGVGMNTEAFF. The CDR3 nucleotides read TGTGCCAGCAGCGTAGGGGGGGTTGGGATGAACACTGAAGCTTTCTTT.

This chain connects TRBV7-9 to TRBJ2-2; 7 bases map to TRBD1. In germline, CDR1 is SEHNR, CDR2 FQNEAQ (reference sequence). J was trimmed by 6 bases and V by 8 bases; bases with no gene match: 6. This CDR3 contains 13 residues. The CDR3 coding sequence is TGTGCCAGCTGTCAGACAGGGCCCGGGGAGCTGTTTTTT. Amino acid sequence: CASCQTGPGELFF.

The chain carries TRBV4-2 and TRBJ2-7; D possibly corresponds to TRBD2 (6 bases). The germline V gene encodes CDR1 LGHNA and CDR2 YNFKEQ. The CDR3 spans 17 residues. The V and J ends lost 0 bases and 2 bases respectively, with 17 bases between them. CDR3 region: CASSQDSEVAETYEQYF. CDR3 nucleotide sequence: TGTGCCAGCAGCCAAGATTCGGAGGTAGCGGAGACCTACGAGCAGTACTTC.